A selection of T cell receptor beta chains follows, all from one sample in a study of regulatory T cells in long-lasting Graves disease. TCRdb itself ran the multiplex PCR reads through MiXCR, one entry per CDR3 protein. The sample comprises 350,000 to 550,000 distinct CDR3 sequences, about 16% of which are singletons, and 20% to 25% rests with the top ten. Separately, the same data were catalogued under a study of T cells in Graves' hyperthyroidism and ophthalmopathy.

The source was peripheral blood mononuclear cells (PBMCs), collected at new diagnosis, from a patient treated with antithyroid drugs. These receptors all stem from a woman aged 18-35 years with Graves disease. The CDR3 runs from the conserved cysteine through the conserved F or W. A D gene is named only where the DNA matches it firmly. Size is stated for part of the rows, as once, few or many counts, or as a class when the clone is expanded.

J	size	D	V	CDR3	DNA
TRBJ2-7	many	NA	TRBV28	CASSTPGPRAYEQYF	TGTGCCAGCAGTACCCCGGGGCCTCGGGCCTACGAGCAGTACTTC
TRBJ2-3	many	NA	TRBV6-5	CASSYGLGRGLTDTQYF	TGTGCCAGCAGTTACGGGCTGGGGCGGGGGCTCACAGATACGCAGTATTTT
TRBJ1-1	few	NA	TRBV6-1	CASSEGTEISEAFF	TGTGCCAGCAGTGAAGGGACAGAGATCAGTGAAGCTTTCTTT
TRBJ1-1	few	NA	TRBV6-1	CASNSMNTEAFF	TGTGCCAGCAACAGCATGAACACTGAAGCTTTCTTT
TRBJ2-4	many	TRBD2	TRBV7-2	CASSLALMAGGGLAKNIQYF	TGTGCCAGCAGCTTAGCGCTGATGGCGGGAGGTGGGCTGGCCAAAAACATTCAGTACTTC
TRBJ2-3	many	NA	TRBV9	CASSVGGSGDTQYF	TGTGCCAGCAGCGTAGGCGGTTCGGGAGATACGCAGTATTTT
TRBJ2-5	many	NA	TRBV18	CASSLKSSETQYF	TGTGCCAGCTCACTTAAGTCCTCTGAGACCCAGTACTTC
TRBJ2-1	many	TRBD2	TRBV6-5	CASSYSGLAGDYNEQFF	TGTGCCAGCAGTTACTCGGGACTAGCGGGAGACTACAATGAGCAGTTCTTC
TRBJ2-3	many	NA	TRBV18	CASSPDGSTDTQYF	TGTGCCAGCTCACCCGACGGGTCCACAGATACGCAGTATTTT
TRBJ2-1	NA	TRBD2	TRBV6-2/TRBV6-3	CAGSYSSVSGNEQFF	TGTGCCGGCAGTTACTCGAGTGTTAGCGGGAATGAGCAGTTCTTC
TRBJ2-7	many	NA	TRBV3-1	CASSQDLSGRGYRAEQYF	TGTGCCAGCAGCCAAGATCTTAGTGGCAGAGGGTACCGAGCCGAGCAGTACTTC
TRBJ2-1	many	TRBD2	TRBV7-9	CASSLLAGGLYNEQFF	TGTGCCAGCAGCTTACTGGCGGGAGGCCTCTACAATGAGCAGTTCTTC
TRBJ2-2	NA	TRBD2	TRBV19	CASESGSNTGELFF	TGTGCCAGCGAGAGCGGGAGCAACACCGGGGAGCTGTTTTTT
TRBJ2-5	many	NA	TRBV28	CASSSYPAEVIWRETQYF	TGTGCCAGCAGTTCCTACCCGGCGGAGGTTATTTGGCGAGAGACCCAGTACTTC
TRBJ2-1	NA	TRBD2	TRBV14	CASSRLPGLGAENEQFF	TGTGCCAGCAGCCGATTACCGGGACTAGGTGCAGAGAATGAGCAGTTCTTC
TRBJ2-4	NA	NA	TRBV5-1	CASSLTSDFSLSIQYF	TGCGCCAGCAGCTTAACATCCGACTTTAGTTTAAGCATTCAGTACTTC
TRBJ2-1	many	NA	TRBV2	CASSEERLGNEQFF	TGTGCCAGCAGTGAGGAGAGGTTGGGAAATGAGCAGTTCTTC
TRBJ2-7	NA	NA	TRBV20-1	CSAQTDREGEQYF	TGCAGTGCTCAAACGGACAGGGAGGGCGAGCAGTACTTC
TRBJ2-7	few	NA	TRBV30	CAWSAGDNYEQYF	TGTGCCTGGAGTGCCGGGGACAACTACGAGCAGTACTTC
TRBJ1-1	NA	NA	TRBV2	CASRARGGDNTEAFF	TGTGCCAGCCGGGCCAGGGGCGGTGACAACACTGAAGCTTTCTTT
TRBJ2-3	many	TRBD1	TRBV2	CASRRDRGYTDTQYF	TGTGCCAGCAGGAGGGACAGGGGATACACAGATACGCAGTATTTT
TRBJ2-7	few	TRBD2	TRBV5-1	CASSAAGLAEFEQYF	TGCGCCAGCAGCGCGGCGGGACTAGCGGAGTTCGAGCAGTACTTC
TRBJ2-7	many	TRBD1	TRBV20-1	CSARDDGQGRGEQYF	TGCAGTGCTAGGGACGATGGACAGGGGCGAGGCGAGCAGTACTTC
TRBJ1-6	many	TRBD1	TRBV2	CASSPDRGRNNSPLHF	TGTGCCAGCAGCCCTGACAGGGGTAGAAATAATTCACCCCTCCACTTT
TRBJ1-2	many	TRBD1	TRBV28	CASSTPGQVPRYTF	TGTGCCAGCAGTACCCCCGGACAGGTGCCGAGGTACACCTTC
TRBJ2-3	few	NA	TRBV14	CASSQGVSSTDTQYF	TGTGCCAGCAGCCAAGGTGTCAGTAGCACAGATACGCAGTATTTT
TRBJ2-1	many	TRBD2	TRBV3-1	CASSQDPGTSGYNEQFF	TGTGCCAGCAGCCAAGACCCCGGGACTAGCGGTTACAATGAGCAGTTCTTC
TRBJ2-3	many	TRBD2	TRBV7-3	CASSLTGTSLTHTDTQYF	TGTGCCAGCAGCTTAACTGGGACTAGCCTTACTCACACAGATACGCAGTATTTT
TRBJ2-5	many	NA	TRBV2	CASSEVQGGTQYF	TGTGCCAGCAGTGAAGTCCAGGGAGGGACCCAGTACTTC
TRBJ1-1	NA	NA	TRBV20-1	CSAREVNTEAFF	TGCAGTGCTAGAGAAGTGAACACTGAAGCTTTCTTT
TRBJ2-7	many	NA	TRBV3-1	CASSQDPARGYEQYF	TGTGCCAGCAGCCAAGATCCAGCGCGGGGATACGAGCAGTACTTC
TRBJ2-1	NA	TRBD2	TRBV10-1	CASSESGGLSYNEQFF	TGCGCCAGCAGTGAGTCGGGAGGGTTGTCCTACAATGAGCAGTTCTTC
TRBJ1-1	few	NA	TRBV14	CASSRYRQGLNTEAFF	TGTGCCAGCAGCCGTTACCGGCAGGGGCTGAACACTGAAGCTTTCTTT
TRBJ1-2	NA	NA	TRBV11-2	CASSLGLVYGYTF	TGTGCCAGCAGCTTAGGACTGGTCTATGGCTACACCTTC
TRBJ2-3	NA	NA	TRBV7-2	CASSPTLSTDTQYF	TGTGCCAGCAGCCCAACTCTAAGCACAGATACGCAGTATTTT
TRBJ2-7	many	TRBD1	TRBV5-1	CASSLVSDRGYEQYF	TGCGCCAGCAGCTTGGTATCGGACAGGGGCTACGAGCAGTACTTC
TRBJ1-1	many	NA	TRBV29-1	CSVETVSNTEAFF	TGCAGCGTAGAGACAGTATCAAACACTGAAGCTTTCTTT
TRBJ1-4	many	TRBD1	TRBV6-1	CASSPGQGATNEKLFF	TGTGCCAGCAGTCCGGGACAGGGGGCAACTAATGAAAAACTGTTTTTT
TRBJ2-7	many	TRBD1	TRBV12-3/TRBV12-4	CASSLGQGHYEQYF	TGTGCCAGCAGTTTAGGACAGGGACACTACGAGCAGTACTTC
TRBJ2-1	few	NA	TRBV7-9	CASSLGTAKGNEQFF	TGTGCCAGCAGCTTAGGGACAGCAAAGGGCAATGAGCAGTTCTTC
TRBJ2-1	many	NA	TRBV3-1	CASSQDGSSYNEQFF	TGTGCCAGCAGCCAAGACGGGAGCTCCTACAATGAGCAGTTCTTC
TRBJ2-5	many	NA	TRBV2	CASSEAGETQYF	TGTGCCAGCAGTGAAGCAGGGGAGACCCAGTACTTC
TRBJ2-5	many	NA	TRBV2	CASNEDTPSQETQYF	TGTGCCAGCAACGAAGACACGCCCTCCCAAGAGACCCAGTACTTC
TRBJ2-3	NA	NA	TRBV7-9	CASSLGAEGTTDTQYF	TGTGCCAGCAGCTTAGGGGCGGAAGGAACCACAGATACGCAGTATTTT
TRBJ2-1	many	NA	TRBV12-3/TRBV12-4	CASRVTSNEQFF	TGTGCCAGCAGAGTGACTAGCAATGAGCAGTTCTTC
TRBJ1-3	many	NA	TRBV12-3/TRBV12-4	CASSPDSSSGNTIYF	TGTGCCAGCAGCCCGGACAGTAGCTCTGGAAACACCATATATTTT
TRBJ2-7	NA	NA	TRBV29-1	CSVEDRDSLYF	TGCAGCGTTGAAGATAGGGACTCCCTGTACTTC
TRBJ1-1	many	TRBD1	TRBV7-8	CASSLAGQEATEAFF	TGTGCCAGCAGCTTAGCAGGACAGGAGGCCACTGAAGCTTTCTTT
TRBJ2-3	few	TRBD2	TRBV6-1	CASNPGTSGKGGTQYF	TGTGCCAGCAACCCCGGGACTAGCGGCAAAGGGGGTACGCAGTATTTT
TRBJ2-3	many	TRBD2	TRBV28	CASSPPGLAGFSDTQYF	TGTGCCAGCAGCCCTCCCGGACTAGCGGGATTTTCAGATACGCAGTATTTT
TRBJ2-4	many	TRBD2	TRBV20-1	CSASGLAGTIQYF	TGCAGTGCTAGCGGACTAGCGGGAACCATTCAGTACTTC
TRBJ1-5	NA	NA	TRBV28	CASSFLQTNQPQHF	TGTGCCAGCAGTTTCCTACAGACCAATCAGCCCCAGCATTTT
TRBJ2-7	few	NA	TRBV7-2	CASSIELGRTFTGYEQYF	TGTGCCAGCAGCATAGAATTGGGACGCACCTTCACGGGCTACGAGCAGTACTTC